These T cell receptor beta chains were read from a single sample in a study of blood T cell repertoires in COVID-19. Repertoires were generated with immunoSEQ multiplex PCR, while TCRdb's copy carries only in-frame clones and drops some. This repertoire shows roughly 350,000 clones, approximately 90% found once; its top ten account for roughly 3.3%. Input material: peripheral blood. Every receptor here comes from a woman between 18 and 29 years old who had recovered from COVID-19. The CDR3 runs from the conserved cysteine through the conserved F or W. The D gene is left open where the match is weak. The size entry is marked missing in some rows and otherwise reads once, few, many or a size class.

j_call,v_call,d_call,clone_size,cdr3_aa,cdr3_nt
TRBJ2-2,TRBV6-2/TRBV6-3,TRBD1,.,CASSRTGIGNTGELFF,TGTGCCAGCAGTCGGACAGGGATAGGGAACACCGGGGAGCTGTTTTTT
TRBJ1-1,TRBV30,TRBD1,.,CAWSVQGASEAFF,TGTGCCTGGAGTGTACAGGGGGCCTCTGAAGCTTTCTTT
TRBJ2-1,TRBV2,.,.,CASSDQGSSYNEQFF,TGTGCCAGCAGTGATCAGGGGAGCTCCTACAATGAGCAGTTCTTC
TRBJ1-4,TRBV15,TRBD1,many,CATSRDLGQNEKLFF,TGTGCCACCAGCAGAGATCTGGGACAGAATGAAAAACTGTTTTTT
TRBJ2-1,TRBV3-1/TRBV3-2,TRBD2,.,CASSPTSARISYNEQFF,TGTGCCAGCAGCCCGACTAGCGCAAGAATATCCTACAATGAGCAGTTCTTC
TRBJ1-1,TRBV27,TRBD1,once,CASTPAGTGGTEAFF,TGTGCCAGCACCCCCGCCGGGACAGGGGGCACTGAAGCTTTCTTT
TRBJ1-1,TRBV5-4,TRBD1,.,CASLEQGSDTEAFF,TGTGCCAGCCTCGAACAGGGGTCCGACACTGAAGCTTTCTTT
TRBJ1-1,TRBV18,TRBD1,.,CASSPGQGMNTEAFF,TGTGCCAGCTCACCAGGACAGGGGATGAACACTGAAGCTTTCTTT
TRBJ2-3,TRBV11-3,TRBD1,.,CASSARTGSSTDTQYF,TGTGCCAGCAGCGCCCGGACAGGGTCTAGCACAGATACGCAGTATTTT
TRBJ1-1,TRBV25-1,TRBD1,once,CASSESDRVIGGNTEAFF,TGTGCCAGCAGTGAATCGGACAGGGTAATTGGTGGGAACACTGAAGCTTTCTTT
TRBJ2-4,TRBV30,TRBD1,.,CAWNQGANSNIQYF,TGTGCCTGGAATCAGGGGGCTAATTCAAACATTCAGTACTTC
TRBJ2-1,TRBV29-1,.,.,CSVYGGLGYNEQFF,TGCAGCGTTTATGGGGGCCTAGGGTACAATGAGCAGTTCTTC